These 29 T cell receptor beta chains were all obtained from the same sample, sequenced in a study of neurological immune-mediated disorders. TCRdb reprocessed the 5' RACE reads with MiXCR, giving one entry per CDR3 protein. The sample consists of just under 60,000 distinct CDR3 sequences, roughly 3.2% of them appearing once. Sequenced input: PBMCs. The receptors here all came from a woman aged 25-40 years with multiple sclerosis.

The sample holds many counts of this clonotype. The rearrangement uses TRBV5-5 and TRBJ2-5; D perhaps matches TRBD2 (6 bases). Germline loops: CDR1 SGHKS, CDR2 YYEKEE (reference sequence). This CDR3 region has 15 residues. V was trimmed by 2 bases and J by 2 bases, leaving 13 bases between them. The CDR3 sequence: CASSLIAGLQETQYF. The CDR3 nucleotides are TGTGCCAGCAGCTTAATTGCGGGGCTTCAAGAGACCCAGTACTTC. Filled out from reference TRBV5-5 and TRBJ2-5, the complete variable domain reads DAGVTQSPTHLIKTRGQQVTLRCSPISGHKSVSWYQQVLGQGPQFIFQYYEKEERGRGNFPDRFSARQFPNYSSELNVNALLLGDSALYLCASSLIAGLQETQYFGPGTRLLVL.

There are many counts of this clonotype. V gene TRBV7-9 combines with J gene TRBJ2-7; D possibly uses TRBD1 or TRBD2 (5 bases each). Trimming took off 4 bases at V and 3 bases at J, with 16 bases between the two ends. The CDR3 is made up of 15 amino acids. CDR1 and CDR2 from the germline V gene are SEHNR and FQNEAQ (reference sequence). The CDR3 here is CASSSSGRERYEQYF. In nucleotides, the CDR3 is TGTGCCAGCAGCTCCTCCGGCAGGGAGCGCTACGAGCAGTACTTC.

This clonotype was observed at least ten times. This chain connects TRBV20-1 to TRBJ1-1; 7 nucleotides align to TRBD1. Trimming at V came to 3 bases and at J to 2 bases, leaving 6 bases not matched to a gene. The CDR3 extends over 14 amino acids. The germline V gene has CDR1 DFQATT and CDR2 SNEGSKA (reference sequence). In nucleotides, the CDR3 is TGCAGTGCTAGGGAGGGACAGCTAAACACTGAAGCTTTCTTT. Amino acid sequence: CSAREGQLNTEAFF.

This clonotype was picked up many times. The chain links TRBV27 to TRBJ2-7; D assignment may be TRBD1 or TRBD2 (6 bases each). With 6 bases removed from V and 5 bases from J, the gap between germline ends came to 17 bases. The germline gives CDR1 MNHEY, CDR2 SMNVEV (reference sequence). This CDR3 has 14 residues. CDR3 bases: TGTGCCAGCAGGGGCGGGACAAAGCCCCACGAGCAGTACTTC. Protein sequence: CASRGGTKPHEQYF.

This clonotype was recorded at least ten times. This chain connects TRBV4-3 to TRBJ1-2, with a possible D match to TRBD1 (6 bases). Germline V lookup: CDR1 LGHNA, CDR2 YSLEER. This CDR3 has 13 residues. Trimming took off 3 bases at V and 8 bases at J, with 13 bases between the two ends. As DNA, the CDR3 is TGCGCCAGCAGCCACGACAGGACTACCGGCTACACCTTC. This sequence encodes CASSHDRTTGYTF.

The V call is TRBV11-3, the J call TRBJ2-2; D gene ambiguous. Germline V lookup: CDR1 SGHNT, CDR2 YENEEA. The V end lost 5 bases, the J end lost 6 bases, and 7 bases lay between the germline ends. This CDR3 has 12 residues. The CDR3 region has the DNA TGTGCCAGCAGCAACGCTGCCGGGGAGCTGTTTTTT. This sequence encodes CASSNAAGELFF.

This clonotype was recorded many times. The chain employs TRBV5-1 and TRBJ2-5, with D possibly TRBD2 on 5 matching bases. The V and J ends lost 2 bases and 2 bases respectively, with 10 bases between them. CDR1 SGHRS and CDR2 YFSETQ come from the germline V gene. The CDR3 loop spans 14 amino acids. CDR3 protein: CASSFGLGQETQYF. As DNA, the CDR3 is TGCGCCAGCAGCTTCGGACTGGGACAAGAGACCCAGTACTTC.

This clonotype came up many times. The gene calls are TRBV5-1 and TRBJ1-2; no reliable D call. The germline V and J ends were trimmed by 5 bases and 0 bases, with 11 bases remaining between them. Germline values: CDR1 SGHRS, CDR2 YFSETQ. This CDR3 contains 14 residues. CDR3 residues: CASSRDTTNYGYTF. The CDR3 DNA follows: TGCGCCAGCAGTCGGGATACTACTAACTATGGCTACACCTTC.

In its sample, this clonotype was seen many times. The chain is built from TRBV20-1 and TRBJ1-1; 9 bases map to TRBD1. The junction had 14 bases not matched to a gene; V was cut back by 3 bases and J by 3 bases. Germline assignment: CDR1 DFQATT and CDR2 SNEGSKA (reference sequence). The CDR3 consists of 17 residues. Here the CDR3 reads CSARGRGTRTGDTEAFF. The CDR3 DNA follows: TGCAGTGCTAGGGGTCGAGGGACGAGGACAGGGGACACTGAAGCTTTCTTT.

This clonotype was counted at least ten times. CDR3 in DNA: TGTGCCAGCAGCTTACGACTGGGGGATACGCAGTATTTT. Translated, it gives CASSLRLGDTQYF. The V gene is TRBV5-6, the J gene TRBJ2-3; D ambiguous. Trimming took off 2 bases at V and 6 bases at J, with 10 bases between the two ends. Germline loops: CDR1 SGHDT, CDR2 YYEEEE. The CDR3 sequence is 13 residues long.

This clonotype was counted ten times or more. V is TRBV2 and J is TRBJ2-2, with D tentatively TRBD2 (5 bases). Looked up from germline, CDR1 is SNHLY and CDR2 is FYNNEI. This CDR3 has 12 residues. V was cut by 6 bases and J by 4 bases, with 6 bases left in between. Here the CDR3 DNA reads TGTGCCAGCAGACTAGGCACCGGGGAGCTGTTTTTT. This codes for CASRLGTGELFF.

This clonotype was recorded at least ten times. The chain carries TRBV7-2 and TRBJ2-7; no clear D gene. The V gene lost 4 bases and the J gene lost 0 bases, with 13 bases spanning the gap. The CDR3 contains 15 residues. The V gene's germline CDR1 is SGHTA and CDR2 FQGNSA. CDR3 bases: TGTGCCAGCAGCTCTGATTGGCGTGACTCCTACGAGCAGTACTTC. This sequence encodes CASSSDWRDSYEQYF. The full variable domain, in which reference TRBV7-2 and TRBJ2-7 provide the parts outside the CDR3, is GAGVSQSPSNKVTEKGKDVELRCDPISGHTALYWYRQSLGQGLEFLIYFQGNSAPDKSGLPSDRFSAERTGGSVSTLTIQRTQQEDSAVYLCASSSDWRDSYEQYFGPGTRLTVT.

This clonotype was seen at least ten times. J is TRBJ1-3 and V is TRBV9; D unresolved. The CDR3 is 16 residues long. The V and J ends lost 0 bases and 3 bases respectively, with 13 bases between them. Germline assignment: CDR1 SGDLS and CDR2 YYNGEE. This CDR3 reads CASSVVSGYGGNTIYF. The CDR3 coding sequence is TGTGCCAGCAGCGTAGTATCAGGTTATGGTGGAAACACCATATATTTT.

This clonotype was counted many times. The chain is built from TRBV6-1 and TRBJ2-7; tentatively, D is TRBD1 (5 bases). The V gene lost 4 bases and the J gene lost 8 bases, with 12 bases spanning the gap. Germline V gene sequence: CDR1 MNHNS, CDR2 SASEGT. The CDR3 is made up of 12 amino acids. DNA of the CDR3: TGTGCCAGCAGTGTCGGACAACTGCAGCAGTACTTC. Amino acids: CASSVGQLQQYF.

The sample holds many counts of this clonotype. The chain couples TRBV29-1 to TRBJ1-1; a possible D gene is TRBD1 (5 bases). Germline CDR1 and CDR2: SQVTM and ANQGSEA. This CDR3 is built from 12 residues. The germline V and J ends were trimmed by 1 base and 5 bases, with 8 bases remaining between them. DNA of the CDR3: TGCAGCGTTGAAGCCGAGGGGACTGAAGCTTTCTTT. Amino acids: CSVEAEGTEAFF.

This clonotype came up many times. The chain joins TRBV7-6 to TRBJ2-7, with TRBD1 matching over 10 bases. The CDR3 contains 15 residues. Germline V CDR1 and CDR2: SGHVS, FNYEAQ. V dropped 2 bases and J dropped 5; count of bases not matched to a gene: 6. The CDR3 spells CASSLIGTGENEQYF. CDR3 bases: TGTGCCAGCAGCTTAATCGGGACAGGGGAAAACGAGCAGTACTTC.

In this sample, this clonotype turned up many times. The V and J genes are TRBV20-1 and TRBJ2-1, with 8 bases identical to TRBD2. The ends lost 0 bases at V and 1 base at J; junction bases unmatched: 8. Germline V gene lookup returns CDR1 DFQATT and CDR2 SNEGSKA (reference sequence). CDR3 size: 17 residues. Written as DNA, the CDR3 is TGCAGTGCTAGAGATCGGGGCGGGGGGCTTTCCTACAATGAGCAGTTCTTC. Translating it yields CSARDRGGGLSYNEQFF.

The gene calls are TRBV19 and TRBJ1-2; D call uncertain. The CDR3 has 13 residues. Per germline, CDR1 LNHDA and CDR2 SQIVND (reference sequence). Trimming cost V 3 bases and J 8 bases, with 13 bases left between them. The CDR3 DNA follows: TGTGCCAGTAGTATTGGGTCTTCCCGAGGCTACACCTTC. It translates to CASSIGSSRGYTF.

The table lists this clonotype with many counts. The V gene is TRBV29-1, the J gene TRBJ2-7, with TRBD2 matching 12 bases. Trimming removed 4 bases from V and 7 bases from J; junction bases left unmatched: 8. Germline V gene sequence: CDR1 SQVTM, CDR2 ANQGSEA. CDR3 length: 14 amino acids. CDR3 nucleotides: TGCAGCGTTGCGGGACTAGCGGGCCGGGGGGAGCAGTACTTC. It is translated as CSVAGLAGRGEQYF.

At least ten counts were recorded for this clonotype. V gene TRBV5-5 combines with J gene TRBJ1-2; D ambiguous. The CDR3 runs to 17 residues. Germline V gene lookup returns CDR1 SGHKS and CDR2 YYEKEE (reference sequence). Trimming removed 9 bases from V and 2 bases from J, with 26 bases in between. This chain's CDR3 is CATTPGVREILNYGYTF. The CDR3 DNA reads TGTGCCACCACGCCCGGAGTACGAGAAATCTTAAACTATGGCTACACCTTC.

This clonotype was counted at least ten times. The chain employs TRBV20-1 and TRBJ2-5; 10 bases are a match to TRBD2. This CDR3 contains 16 residues. Germline V gene sequence: CDR1 DFQATT, CDR2 SNEGSKA (reference sequence). Trimming took 2 bases from V and 1 from J; bases not matched to a gene: 7. CDR3 nucleotides: TGCAGTGCTAGACAGATAGCGGGAGGCATCCAAGAGACCCAGTACTTC. The encoded protein is CSARQIAGGIQETQYF.

This clonotype was detected many times. The chain recombines TRBV9 with TRBJ1-2; D not resolved. The V gene's germline CDR1 is SGDLS and CDR2 YYNGEE. The CDR3 is 13 amino acids. The germline V and J ends were trimmed by 0 bases and 5 bases, with 8 bases remaining between them. CDR3 loop: CASSVGTTYGYTF. DNA of the CDR3: TGTGCCAGCAGCGTAGGGACGACGTATGGCTACACCTTC.

This clonotype was observed at least ten times. The CDR3 region has the DNA TGTGCCAGCAGCTCCGGCCTAGCGGGGGGGCAAGAGACCCAGTACTTC. Translation: CASSSGLAGGQETQYF. The V call is TRBV7-2, the J call TRBJ2-5, with 12 bases identical to TRBD2. CDR1 and CDR2 (germline): SGHTA, FQGNSA. V was clipped by 4 bases and J by 2 bases; unmatched bases: 5. The CDR3 contains 16 residues.

This clonotype was recorded at least ten times. The CDR3 DNA follows: TGTGCCAGCAGCTTAGGTGCACTAGCGGGGTTGGCAGATACGCAGTATTTT. It translates to CASSLGALAGLADTQYF. The genes are TRBV7-8 and TRBJ2-3, with TRBD2 matching 10 bases. The length of the CDR3 is 17 residues. The ends lost 1 base at V and 4 bases at J; junction bases unmatched: 8. Germline values: CDR1 SGHVS, CDR2 FQNEAQ.

This clonotype was detected many times. Possible read error: a much larger clone is one base away. This chain connects TRBV7-6 to TRBJ2-7; D is uncertain. V dropped 4 bases and J dropped 5 bases, with 18 bases sitting between them. Per the germline V gene, CDR1 is SGHVS and CDR2 is FNYEAQ. This CDR3 contains 15 residues. The CDR3 region has the DNA TGTGCCAGCAGCTCCCCGATGGAAATTCGACACGAGCAGTACTTC. The encoded protein is CASSSPMEIRHEQYF.

This clonotype was detected ten times or more. The J gene is TRBJ1-5, the V gene TRBV5-1; unclear D gene. V gave up 0 bases and J gave up 1 base, with 2 bases separating them. This CDR3 is built from 13 residues. CDR1 is SGHRS and CDR2 is YFSETQ in the germline V gene. CDR3 coding DNA: TGCGCCAGCAGCTTGGGCAGCAATCAGCCCCAGCATTTT. This encodes CASSLGSNQPQHF.

This clonotype showed up many times. The chain has TRBV5-6 and TRBJ1-2; D is undetermined. The V end was cut by 0 bases, the J end by 8 bases, with 14 bases between. The V gene's germline CDR1 is SGHDT and CDR2 YYEEEE. The CDR3 covers 14 residues. The CDR3 spells CASSLADSRRGYTF. The CDR3 nucleotides are TGTGCCAGCAGCTTGGCGGACTCCAGGAGAGGCTACACCTTC.

This clonotype was counted ten times or more. The chain uses TRBV20-1 and TRBJ2-7; the match to TRBD2 covers 12 bases. The V and J ends lost 1 base and 4 bases, in that order; junction bases with no gene match: 8. CDR3 length: 16 residues. Germline V gene data show CDR1 as DFQATT and CDR2 as SNEGSKA (reference sequence). DNA of the CDR3: TGCAGTGCTAGAGCCCTAGCGGGAGGGCATCTGTACGAGCAGTACTTC. The encoded protein is CSARALAGGHLYEQYF.

Ten or more counts support this clonotype. The V call is TRBV20-1, the J call TRBJ2-3, with TRBD2 matching over 11 bases. After removal of 6 bases from V and 2 bases from J, the junction contained 7 bases not matched to a gene. The CDR3 runs 15 residues. CDR1 and CDR2 (germline): DFQATT, SNEGSKA (reference sequence). DNA for the CDR3: TGCAGTGCCAAGGGGACTAGCGGATACACAGATACGCAGTATTTT. Its translation: CSAKGTSGYTDTQYF.